This T cell receptor beta chain was identified during a study of blood T cell repertoires in COVID-19 (dated by TCRdb to 2018 to 2020). Background for the entire study: Collaborator samples came from the United States, Italy and Spain and covered acute and convalescent phases of COVID-19. The prospective study material was composed of cDNA or gDNA derived from T cells, B-cell-depleted T cells, or PBMCs. The dataset comprised deeply sampled blood TCRbeta repertoires from subjects exposed to, actively infected with, or recovered from COVID-19. The repertoires were made available in a free public database intended to serve as a resource for research on the immune response to SARS-CoV-2. Samples were obtained from the ongoing ImmuneRACE study (first 160 participants) and from 1,200 or so subjects provided by 6 global collaborators. The sample metadata nearly always contained a de-identified subject ID, COVID-19 status, age in years and sex. Where available, HLA class I and class II types were obtained from metadata supplied by the sample provider rather than from assay-based typing.

TCRbeta CDR3 regions were amplified from genomic DNA using the immunoSEQ Assay, a bias-controlled multiplex PCR. The paper's processing steps were these. Nucleated cell counts per sample were estimated from amplification of reference gene primers within the assay. Sequence reads were collapsed and filtered to measure the absolute abundance of every unique TCRbeta CDR3 rearrangement. Productive Simpson clonality was computed per sample as the square root of Simpson's diversity index over productive rearrangements. Not all clones reach the TCRdb copy of this immuneACCESS table, which keeps in-frame sequences only. Checked studies attribute under half of the gap to unresolved V genes and leave the rest unexplained. V, J and clone size are taken as reported in that table, and D and trimming were inferred from the DNA itself. The sample profile shows roughly 100,000 clones; 81% of them were found once. Together, the top ten hold more than 4% of the sample.

One collaborating source in Seattle enrolled patients during active infection and followed them longitudinally through the course of disease. Collaborating institutions collected whole blood in K2EDTA tubes following their own protocols. For TCRbeta analysis, collaborators shipped samples as frozen whole blood, isolated PBMCs, or DNA extracted from either of those sample types. Broad study findings and their caveats: The quantity of clinical and demographic metadata differed by source and by participant and was supplied without curation.

Comment on this clone: Its specific antigen is unknown. Per-base qualities were not stored, and no clone one base away is much larger.

Its CDR3 holds 13 amino acids, cysteine through phenylalanine. Here the CDR3 DNA is all that survives: 39 bases in frame from base 1. Trimming removed 2 bases from V and 3 bases from J, leaving 5 bases between the germline ends. According to the germline V gene, CDR1 reads SGHTA and CDR2 reads FQGTGA. The sequence was collected from a man older than 75 with COVID-19, enrolled during active disease. This chain joins TRBV7-3 to TRBJ1-5, with the D gene not clear enough to name. The sequenced sample was peripheral blood. The CDR3 has the sequence CASSLGPNQPQHF. In nucleotides, the sequence is TGTGCCAGCAGCTTAGGGCCCAATCAGCCCCAGCATTTT.